The T cell receptor (beta chain) under discussion was sequenced for a study of blood T cells in healthy people across ages. Study-wide results and caveats: When one million T cells were used, diversity estimates were thought to be underestimates.

A second PCR of about 7 to 12 cycles used a sample-barcoded 5' primer and a J-beta primer mix. Each cDNA was tagged by a template-switch adaptor containing 12 random nucleotides. MiXCR was run by TCRdb on the 5' RACE reads, yielding one entry per CDR3 protein. The sample has 700,000 to 900,000 distinct CDR3 sequences, approximately 55% seen once. Notes on this clonotype: Its target is unknown.

The junction had 18 bases not matched to a gene; V was cut back by 5 bases and J by 7 bases. CDR1 and CDR2 from the germline V gene are SGHAT and FQNNGV. There are 18 residues in the CDR3. The clonotype was recovered from an elderly man in good health. Sequencing was performed on blood. This rearrangement joins TRBV11-2 to TRBJ2-7; 12 bases match TRBD2. The CDR3 loop reads CASSPGGLAGGIGMEQYF. DNA for the CDR3: TGTGCCAGCAGCCCCGGTGGCCTAGCGGGAGGGATCGGGATGGAGCAGTACTTC.